This T cell receptor beta chain was retrieved from a study of blood T cell repertoires in COVID-19. Study-wide background: Italy, Spain and the United States were the sources of the convalescent and acute COVID-19 samples. Sources were T cells, B-cell-depleted T cells, or PBMCs; the material itself was cDNA or gDNA.

As originally analysed: Reference gene primer amplification in the assay estimated nucleated cell counts. The protocol was immunoSEQ multiplex PCR, while the TCRdb copy is restricted to in-frame clones and leaves out a portion. V, J and clone size were drawn from that table, and D and trimming were deduced from the DNA. The sample yields some 300,000 clones, 80% to 90% seen once. While infection was still active, Seattle patients were enrolled and then followed longitudinally. V gave up 1 base and J gave up 10 bases, with 12 bases separating them. This CDR3 region has 14 residues. The germline gives CDR1 SGHKS, CDR2 YYEKEE (reference sequence).

The specimen sequenced was peripheral blood. The J gene is TRBJ1-6, the V gene TRBV5-5; no firm D call. The receptor's source is a woman aged 45 to 65 with COVID-19, enrolled during active disease. The CDR3 loop reads CASSLTVGVSPLHF. CDR3 coding DNA: TGTGCCAGCAGCTTGACCGTGGGAGTATCACCCCTCCACTTT.